Each of the 24 T cell receptor beta chains below was sequenced from the same sample in a study of T cell repertoires in cytomegalovirus infection. TCRdb fed the reads into MiXCR, producing one record per CDR3 protein. The sample has over 300,000 distinct CDR3 sequences; roughly a sixth are singletons. The sample was PBMCs. The receptors come from a human donor in good health (CMV status not recorded). Some clones in this sample may be carry-over from other donors' samples.

The chain uses TRBV3-1 and TRBJ2-5; D possibly corresponds to TRBD2 (6 bases). The germline V gene encodes CDR1 LGHDT and CDR2 YNNKEL (reference sequence). CDR3 size: 15 residues. The ends were cut back, 1 base at V and 1 base at J, with 10 bases in the middle. In DNA, the CDR3 is TGTGCCAGCAGCCAAGGGGCGACTAGCCAAGAGACCCAGTACTTC. Encoded protein: CASSQGATSQETQYF.

This clonotype occurred many times. The chain is built from TRBV28 and TRBJ1-2, with D possibly TRBD1 on 5 matching bases. V was shortened by 8 bases and J by 7 bases, with 11 bases between the two germline ends. The germline V gene encodes CDR1 MDHEN and CDR2 SYDVKM. The CDR3 length is 11 residues. CDR3 sequence reads: CASARGGGYTF. For the CDR3, the DNA is TGTGCCAGCGCTCGGGGGGGTGGCTACACCTTC.

J is TRBJ2-1 and V is TRBV28; 12 nucleotides match TRBD2. Germline CDR1 MDHEN, CDR2 SYDVKM. V was pared by 3 bases and J by 10 bases, with 10 bases of the junction left unmatched. CDR3 length: 16 amino acids. As DNA, the CDR3 is TGTGCCAGCAGTTTTCCGACTAGCGGGGGCATGTACGAGCAGTTCTTC. Its translation is CASSFPTSGGMYEQFF.

The CDR3 loop reads CSVEEGGRVGYEQYF. The CDR3 region has the DNA TGCAGCGTTGAAGAAGGGGGGAGGGTAGGCTACGAGCAGTACTTC. The genes are TRBV29-1 and TRBJ2-7; the D gene is possibly TRBD2 (7 bases). Trimming shortened V by 0 bases and J by 3 bases, and 15 bases separated the two germline ends. Germline loops: CDR1 SQVTM, CDR2 ANQGSEA. The CDR3 runs 15 residues.

On this clonotype: Mismatch with germline at one junction end may stem from a read error. The chain is built from TRBV6-1 and TRBJ1-2, with D perhaps TRBD1 (6 bases). CDR1 is MNHNS and CDR2 is SASEGT in the germline V gene. There are 13 residues in the CDR3. DNA of the CDR3: TGTGCCAGCAGTGAGGACGGGGGCTTTCGATTCGCCTTC. Its protein product is CASSEDGGFRFAF.

This clonotype has at least ten counts. The chain couples TRBV7-2 to TRBJ1-4; no clear D gene. From germline, CDR1 is SGHTA and CDR2 FQGNSA. V lost 1 base and J lost 7, with 13 bases in between. The CDR3 is 15 residues long. In DNA form, the CDR3 reads TGTGCCAGCAGCTTAGATTACGGGAGAGGTGAAAAACTGTTTTTT. Translated, it gives CASSLDYGRGEKLFF.

This clonotype was found many times. The chain's CDR3 is CASSFLQVSGNTIYF. As DNA, the CDR3 is TGTGCCAGCAGCTTCCTCCAGGTCTCTGGAAACACCATATATTTT. The chain uses TRBV7-9 and TRBJ1-3, with D uncertain. V lost 3 bases and J 0 bases, leaving 9 bases between the germline ends. The CDR3 length is 15 residues. The germline gives CDR1 SEHNR, CDR2 FQNEAQ (reference sequence). The full variable domain, completed using reference TRBV7-9 and TRBJ1-3, is DTGVSQNPRHKITKRGQNVTFRCDPISEHNRLYWYRQTLGQGPEFLTYFQNEAQLEKSRLLSDRFSAERPKGSFSTLEIQRTEQGDSAMYLCASSFLQVSGNTIYFGEGSWLTVV.

At least ten counts were recorded for this clonotype. The rearrangement uses TRBV2 and TRBJ1-5; 10 nucleotides align to TRBD1. Per the germline V gene, CDR1 is SNHLY and CDR2 is FYNNEI. The junction had 4 bases not matched to a gene; V was cut back by 7 bases and J by 4 bases. This CDR3 is built from 14 residues. This CDR3 is CASNPDRGNQPQHF. The DNA of the CDR3 is TGTGCCAGCAATCCGGACAGGGGGAATCAGCCCCAGCATTTT.

This chain uses TRBV19 with TRBJ1-1, with D uncertain. Germline assignment: CDR1 LNHDA and CDR2 SQIVND (reference sequence). The CDR3 covers 13 residues. Trimming shortened V by 7 bases and J by 2 bases, and 11 bases separated the two germline ends. The chain's CDR3 is CASKEQINTEAFF. In DNA, the CDR3 is TGTGCCAGTAAAGAGCAGATTAACACTGAAGCTTTCTTT.

This clonotype was counted ten times or more. This chain links TRBV7-9 with TRBJ2-7; no clear D gene. CDR1 is SEHNR, CDR2 FQNEAQ, per germline (reference sequence). V lost 5 bases and J 0 bases, leaving 11 bases between the germline ends. The CDR3 extends over 14 amino acids. CDR3 loop: CASSPDGFSYEQYF. The CDR3 coding sequence is TGTGCCAGCAGCCCTGACGGGTTCTCCTACGAGCAGTACTTC.

The V call is TRBV6-2 or TRBV6-3, the J call TRBJ2-3; D possibly uses TRBD1 or TRBD2 (5 bases each). Germline V gene lookup returns CDR1 MNHEY and CDR2 SVGEGT. The CDR3 totals 14 residues. Trimming stripped 7 bases from V and 9 bases from J, with 20 bases between. CDR3 sequence reads: CASITTPGPATQYF. The CDR3 coding sequence is TGTGCCAGCATTACTACACCGGGGCCCGCGACGCAGTATTTT.

This clonotype was recorded at least ten times. The chain employs TRBV7-9 and TRBJ1-2, with D unclear. Trimming removed 7 bases from V and 2 bases from J, with 14 bases in between. The CDR3 covers 14 residues. Germline V gene lookup returns CDR1 SEHNR and CDR2 FQNEAQ (reference sequence). CDR3 sequence: CASTPLLRNYGYTF. CDR3 sequence (DNA): TGTGCCAGCACCCCGCTCCTGAGGAACTATGGCTACACCTTC.

This clonotype occurred many times. V usage is TRBV7-2 and J usage is TRBJ1-2; D not resolved. Looked up from germline, CDR1 is SGHTA and CDR2 is FQGNSA. This CDR3 comprises 14 residues. V lost 5 bases to trimming and J lost 6 bases, with 16 bases between them. The CDR3 here is CASSTRLVGNGYTF. The CDR3 nucleotides are TGTGCCAGCAGCACACGTTTGGTCGGAAATGGCTACACCTTC.

Ten or more counts support this clonotype. This chain uses TRBV11-2 with TRBJ2-2; a possible D gene is TRBD1 (5 bases). Deletions cut 5 bases from V and 5 bases from J, with 24 bases between. Germline assignment: CDR1 SGHAT and CDR2 FQNNGV. This CDR3 contains 18 residues. For the CDR3, the DNA is TGTGCCAGCAGCCTAAACAGGCCCACACGGATTTGGACCGGGGAGCTGTTTTTT. Translated, it gives CASSLNRPTRIWTGELFF.

This clonotype was seen at least ten times. The J gene is TRBJ2-7, the V gene TRBV11-2; TRBD1 matches 10 bases. CDR1 is SGHAT, CDR2 FQNNGV, per germline. CDR3 length: 17 residues. Trimming removed 5 bases from V and 2 bases from J; junction bases left unmatched: 12. The CDR3 here is CASSALDGDRGAYEQYF. The CDR3 DNA reads as TGTGCCAGCAGCGCCCTAGATGGGGACAGGGGCGCCTACGAGCAGTACTTC.

This clonotype was recorded many times. The gene calls are TRBV7-2 and TRBJ2-5, with D hard to call. Trimming shortened V by 6 bases and J by 3 bases, and 17 bases separated the two germline ends. This CDR3 is 15 amino acids long. Germline V lookup: CDR1 SGHTA, CDR2 FQGNSA. Here the CDR3 DNA reads TGTGCCAGCAGACCCCCCGGTTCAGCTGAAGAGACCCAGTACTTC. Its protein product is CASRPPGSAEETQYF.

This clonotype was seen ten or more times. The chain uses TRBV19 and TRBJ1-1, with D unclear. Trimming stripped 5 bases from V and 0 bases from J, with 13 bases between. This CDR3 is 15 amino acids long. Germline-derived CDR1 and CDR2 are LNHDA and SQIVND (reference sequence). CDR3 region: CASSESVVLNTEAFF. The CDR3 bases are TGTGCCAGTAGTGAGTCCGTGGTCCTGAACACTGAAGCTTTCTTT.

This clonotype occurred a few times. V gene TRBV28 combines with J gene TRBJ1-5; D not certain. Trimming shortened V by 1 base and J by 5 bases, and 3 bases separated the two germline ends. The CDR3 has 12 residues. CDR1 is MDHEN, CDR2 SYDVKM, per germline. CDR3 DNA sequence: TGTGCCAGCAGTTTATTATATCAGCCCCAGCATTTT. It is translated as CASSLLYQPQHF. The whole variable domain, filled in from reference TRBV28 and TRBJ1-5, reads DVKVTQSSRYLVKRTGEKVFLECVQDMDHENMFWYRQDPGLGLRLIYFSYDVKMKEKGDIPEGYSVSREKKERFSLILESASTNQTSMYLCASSLLYQPQHFGDGTRLSIL.

This chain links TRBV4-1 with TRBJ2-1; no firm D call. Trimming cost V 4 bases and J 7 bases, with 11 bases left between them. Germline CDR1 is MGHRA and CDR2 is YSYEKL. CDR3 length equals 13 residues. This chain's CDR3 is CASSPVVINEQFF. Written as DNA, the CDR3 is TGCGCCAGCAGCCCAGTTGTCATTAATGAGCAGTTCTTC.

This chain joins TRBV28 and TRBJ1-5; D unclear. CDR1 and CDR2 from the germline V gene are MDHEN and SYDVKM. The CDR3 loop spans 12 amino acids. Trimming left V 2 bases short and J 6 bases short, with 5 bases between. The DNA of the CDR3 is TGTGCCAGCAGTTTAGACCTTCAGCCCCAGCATTTT. As protein: CASSLDLQPQHF.

The chain recombines TRBV19 with TRBJ2-1; D might be TRBD1 (5 bases). This CDR3 has 15 amino acids. Looked up from germline, CDR1 is LNHDA and CDR2 is SQIVND (reference sequence). Trimming stripped 0 bases from V and 3 bases from J, with 9 bases between. CDR3 sequence reads: CASSIDRGSYNEQFF. CDR3 in DNA: TGTGCCAGTAGTATAGATAGGGGCAGCTACAATGAGCAGTTCTTC.

The chain links TRBV4-3 to TRBJ2-4; D is unresolved. This CDR3 contains 15 residues. V lost 0 bases to trimming and J lost 9 bases, with 15 bases between them. Looked up from germline, CDR1 is LGHNA and CDR2 is YSLEER. The CDR3 reads CASSQDLAEIGIQYF. CDR3 in DNA: TGCGCCAGCAGCCAAGATCTGGCAGAGATAGGCATTCAGTACTTC.

The chain joins TRBV29-1 to TRBJ1-1; D is undetermined. Trimming cost V 1 base and J 0 bases, with 6 bases left between them. Germline values: CDR1 SQVTM, CDR2 ANQGSEA. The CDR3 length is 13 residues. The CDR3 is CSVEGGMNTEAFF. CDR3 bases: TGCAGCGTTGAAGGAGGGATGAACACTGAAGCTTTCTTT.

In this sample, this clonotype turned up many times. The chain combines TRBV7-6 with TRBJ1-5; no clear D. This CDR3 comprises 15 residues. Germline V gene lookup returns CDR1 SGHVS and CDR2 FNYEAQ. V was trimmed by 3 bases and J by 4 bases, leaving 13 bases between them. The CDR3, as DNA: TGTGCCAGCAGCTTGTCTCCGGGAGATAATCAGCCCCAGCATTTT. Its protein is CASSLSPGDNQPQHF. The full variable domain, rest sourced from reference TRBV7-6 and TRBJ1-5, is GAGVSQSPRYKVTKRGQDVALRCDPISGHVSLYWYRQALGQGPEFLTYFNYEAQQDKSGLPNDRFSAERPEGSISTLTIQRTEQRDSAMYRCASSLSPGDNQPQHFGDGTRLSIL.